What follows are 16 T cell receptor beta chains derived from one specimen sequenced in a study of T-cell reconstitution after alpha-beta-depleted transplantation in children. Unique molecular identifiers were used in preparing the TCRbeta library. TCRdb re-called the PCR reads through MiXCR, storing one row per CDR3 protein. The sample has around 440,000 distinct CDR3 sequences; under 20% are singletons. The sample consisted of PBMCs, mostly from graft donor cells, taken 360 days after TCRalphabeta/CD19-depleted stem cell transplant. These receptors were taken from a boy in the first two years of life who had a stem cell transplant for Wiskott-Aldrich syndrome, so the T cells may come from the graft donor.

The chain employs TRBV28 and TRBJ1-5, with D hard to call. Germline V gives CDR1 MDHEN, CDR2 SYDVKM. This CDR3 contains 14 residues. V shed 2 bases and J shed 8 bases, with 13 bases lying between them. The CDR3 DNA is TGTGCCAGCAGTTTAGGCGCGGGTAGAAAGCCCCAGCATTTT. This codes for CASSLGAGRKPQHF. The variable domain in full, completed from reference TRBV28 and TRBJ1-5, reads DVKVTQSSRYLVKRTGEKVFLECVQDMDHENMFWYRQDPGLGLRLIYFSYDVKMKEKGDIPEGYSVSREKKERFSLILESASTNQTSMYLCASSLGAGRKPQHFGDGTRLSIL.

The rearrangement joins TRBV28 to TRBJ2-2; TRBD1 aligns across 9 bases. V lost 0 bases and J lost 3; bases outside the gene matches: 5. Germline V gives CDR1 MDHEN, CDR2 SYDVKM. The CDR3 consists of 17 residues. Here the CDR3 reads CASSLWAGQGDTGELFF. CDR3 nucleotides: TGTGCCAGCAGTTTATGGGCGGGACAGGGAGACACCGGGGAGCTGTTTTTT.

In its sample, this clonotype was seen a few times. The chain recombines TRBV28 with TRBJ2-7; tentatively, D is TRBD1 (6 bases). Germline lookup yields CDR1 MDHEN and CDR2 SYDVKM. The CDR3 spans 15 residues. The V end lost 4 bases, the J end lost 0 bases, and 13 bases lay between the germline ends. The CDR3 sequence is CASSSWTVHSYEQYF. The CDR3 coding sequence is TGTGCCAGCAGTTCCTGGACAGTACACTCCTACGAGCAGTACTTC. The complete variable domain, with remaining parts taken from reference TRBV28 and TRBJ2-7, reads DVKVTQSSRYLVKRTGEKVFLECVQDMDHENMFWYRQDPGLGLRLIYFSYDVKMKEKGDIPEGYSVSREKKERFSLILESASTNQTSMYLCASSSWTVHSYEQYFGPGTRLTVT.

CDR3 sequence reads: CASSQPGREGEQFF. In DNA, the CDR3 is TGCGCCAGCAGCCAACCGGGGCGAGAGGGTGAGCAGTTCTTC. V gene TRBV4-3 combines with J gene TRBJ2-1; D possibly uses TRBD1 or TRBD2 (5 bases each). This CDR3 comprises 14 residues. Germline assignment: CDR1 LGHNA and CDR2 YSLEER. V was shortened by 2 bases and J by 9 bases, with 14 bases between the two germline ends.

This chain uses TRBV20-1 with TRBJ1-2; D is possibly TRBD1 (6 bases). The germline CDR1 and CDR2 sequences are DFQATT and SNEGSKA (reference sequence). Deletions cut 8 bases from V and 5 bases from J, with 18 bases between. The CDR3 consists of 13 residues. CDR3 loop: CSRSKGTGYGYTF. CDR3 coding DNA: TGCAGTCGAAGTAAAGGAACAGGGTATGGCTACACCTTC.

The genes are TRBV5-6 and TRBJ2-3; a possible D gene is TRBD1 (5 bases). CDR1 and CDR2 (germline): SGHDT, YYEEEE. The CDR3 covers 16 residues. V dropped 0 bases and J dropped 3 bases, with 14 bases sitting between them. CDR3 sequence reads: CASSLARDLVTDTQYF. In DNA, the CDR3 is TGTGCCAGCAGCTTGGCCAGGGATCTCGTGACAGATACGCAGTATTTT.

The V call is TRBV5-1, the J call TRBJ2-1; 13 bases line up with TRBD2. The CDR3 is 16 amino acids. From germline, CDR1 is SGHRS and CDR2 YFSETQ. J was trimmed by 8 bases and V by 1 base; bases with no gene match: 6. CDR3 loop: CASSLPTSGRADEQFF. The CDR3 nucleotides read TGCGCCAGCAGCTTGCCCACTAGCGGGAGGGCCGATGAGCAGTTCTTC.

The V call is TRBV29-1, the J call TRBJ1-1, with a possible D match to TRBD1 (5 bases). This CDR3 is 13 amino acids long. Germline-derived CDR1 and CDR2 are SQVTM and ANQGSEA. The V end was cut by 6 bases, the J end by 6 bases, with 17 bases between. The CDR3 DNA is TGCAGCGTCCTCACCGGGCCCAGGGCTGAAGCTTTCTTT. Protein product: CSVLTGPRAEAFF. Full variable domain (outside the CDR3, taken from reference TRBV29-1 and TRBJ1-1): SAVISQKPSRDICQRGTSLTIQCQVDSQVTMMFWYRQQPGQSLTLIATANQGSEATYESGFVIDKFPISRPNLTFSTLTVSNMSPEDSSIYLCSVLTGPRAEAFFGQGTRLTVV.

This clonotype occurred a few times. The CDR3 region is CASSLRDRASYEQYF. The CDR3 bases are TGCGCCAGCAGCTTGAGGGACAGGGCCTCCTACGAGCAGTACTTC. The chain is built from TRBV5-1 and TRBJ2-7, with 9 bases that match TRBD1. The CDR3 sequence is 15 residues long. With V trimmed by 1 base and J by 0 bases, 2 bases remained unmatched. The V gene's germline CDR1 is SGHRS and CDR2 YFSETQ.

The chain carries TRBV2 and TRBJ2-1, with 10 bases identical to TRBD1. Per germline, CDR1 SNHLY and CDR2 FYNNEI. Germline trimming cut 2 bases from V and 2 bases from J; bases unmatched to any gene: 3. This CDR3 has 16 amino acids. CDR3 sequence reads: CASSEPGQGTYNEQFF. CDR3 nucleotide sequence: TGTGCCAGCAGTGAACCGGGACAGGGGACCTACAATGAGCAGTTCTTC.

Worth noting for this clonotype: One junction end disagrees with the germline gene, perhaps due to a read error. The rearrangement uses TRBV7-2 and TRBJ2-7; 9 positions agree with TRBD2. Germline lookup yields CDR1 SGHTA and CDR2 FQGNSA. This CDR3 contains 15 residues. CDR3 DNA sequence: TGTGCCAGCAGATTAGCGGGGGTAAGCTCCTACGAGCAGTACTTC. It encodes CASRLAGVSSYEQYF.

This clonotype has more than one count but fewer than ten. The rearrangement joins TRBV12-3 or TRBV12-4 to TRBJ2-5, with D tentatively TRBD1 or TRBD2 (5 bases each). The germline V and J ends were trimmed by 6 bases and 9 bases, with 20 bases remaining between them. The CDR3 contains 14 residues. CDR3: CASSPRGPGIAQYF. CDR3 bases: TGTGCCAGCAGCCCCCGGGGCCCGGGTATAGCCCAGTACTTC.

This clonotype was detected only a few times. The chain couples TRBV2 to TRBJ2-5; maybe TRBD1 (6 bases). Germline CDR1 is SNHLY and CDR2 is FYNNEI. The V and J ends lost 6 bases and 1 base respectively, with 18 bases between them. The CDR3 consists of 16 residues. CDR3: CASRVAETGFQETQYF. CDR3 coding DNA: TGTGCCAGCAGGGTCGCCGAAACAGGGTTCCAAGAGACCCAGTACTTC.

The V and J genes are TRBV6-6 and TRBJ2-1; 7 bases map to TRBD2. From germline, CDR1 is MNHNY and CDR2 SVGAGI (reference sequence). Unmatched junction bases numbered 7, after V lost 11 bases and J lost 3 bases. The CDR3 has 13 residues. The CDR3 spells CAGSGNIYNEQFF. CDR3 sequence (DNA): TGTGCCGGGAGCGGGAACATCTACAATGAGCAGTTCTTC.

The chain combines TRBV18 with TRBJ2-7; D is tentatively TRBD1 or TRBD2 (5 bases each). CDR1 and CDR2 (germline): KGHSH, LQKENI. CDR3 length: 18 residues. V was pared by 0 bases and J by 2 bases, with 20 bases between. CDR3 sequence (DNA): TGTGCCAGCTCACCACCGGGACCGACGATCGCTTCCCCCTACGAGCAGTACTTC. Translated: CASSPPGPTIASPYEQYF.

The chain uses TRBV29-1 and TRBJ2-4; D ambiguous. Germline V gene data show CDR1 as SQVTM and CDR2 as ANQGSEA. The CDR3 is 14 residues long. V was pared by 4 bases and J by 0 bases, with 10 bases between. The CDR3 DNA reads TGCAGCGTTGCTTCCCTTTTAGCCAAAAACATTCAGTACTTC. Translated, it gives CSVASLLAKNIQYF.